The 3 T cell receptor beta chains below all came from one sample that was sequenced in a study of T cell responses to AZD1222 COVID-19 vaccine. Only in-frame clones appear in the TCRdb table, and some are missing; sequencing was by immunoSEQ multiplex PCR. This table holds approximately 140,000 clones, under 95% found once. Here the sequenced sample was peripheral blood, taken on day 0 of MenACWY control vaccination. The receptors here all came from an adult in good health.

CDR3 in amino acids: CASSPRAGGQGAITGELFF. The CDR3 coding sequence is TGTGCCAGCAGCCCACGGGCGGGGGGACAGGGGGCAATCACCGGGGAGCTGTTTTTT. The V gene is TRBV7-6, the J gene TRBJ2-2; 12 positions match TRBD1. J lost 4 bases, V lost 5 bases, and 14 bases had no gene match. The CDR3 covers 19 residues. CDR1 is SGHVS and CDR2 is FNYEAQ in the germline V gene.

The V and J genes are TRBV4-1 and TRBJ2-5; 7 bases line up with TRBD1. The trim removed 2 bases at V and 2 bases at J, leaving 5 bases unmatched. The CDR3 consists of 15 residues. CDR1 is MGHRA and CDR2 is YSYEKL in the germline V gene. In DNA, the CDR3 is TGCGCCAGCAGCCAACCAGGGGGAAGGCAAGAGACCCAGTACTTC. As protein: CASSQPGGRQETQYF.

This clone was seen only once. This sequence joins TRBV5-5 and TRBJ1-3; D unclear. The CDR3 contains 17 residues. The germline V gene has CDR1 SGHKS and CDR2 YYEKEE (reference sequence). V dropped 2 bases and J dropped 0 bases, with 15 bases sitting between them. For the CDR3, the DNA is TGTGCCAGCAGCTTCGGGCAGGCTTATCTCTCTGGAAACACCATATATTTT. Protein product: CASSFGQAYLSGNTIYF.